This TCR beta chain was found in a study of T cells after yellow fever vaccination (dated by TCRdb to about 2019). Background on the whole study: The SMART-Seq v4 Ultra Low Input RNA kit was used to prepare libraries from fractions with low cell numbers. Two healthy male donors made up the cohort, one aged 18 to 29 years and the other aged 30 to 40 years. Bulk TCR alpha and beta repertoires were sequenced longitudinally to track T-cell clones before and after primary and booster YFV17D yellow fever vaccination. Bulk PBMC replicates and cell subsets were isolated from blood drawn at multiple timepoints before and after both primary and secondary immunization. General study outcomes and caveats: A small share of clonotypes occurred in both CD4 and CD8 compartments, likely arising from convergent recombination. Because the study included only two donors, the extent to which the findings can be generalized is limited. Most clones expanded after primary vaccination were re-detected after the booster (almost 97% of CD4 and approximately 89% of CD8), suggesting broad memory maintenance. Computational filtering was needed because FACS-sorted repertoires could contain abundant contaminating clonotypes from the bulk population. Compared with the primary T-cell response, the secondary T-cell response was weaker but faster, peaking on day 5 rather than day 15.

In the paper's terms, the treatment or condition label means: live attenuated yellow fever vaccine strain. PBMCs were isolated from peripheral blood using a standard Ficoll-Paque protocol. CD4 and CD8 T-cell fractions were isolated with Dynabeads CD4 and CD8 positive selection kits. RNA was extracted with TriZol from bulk PBMCs, CD4 and CD8 fractions, and dextramer-positive and dextramer-negative fractions. The germline ends are 16 bases apart after V is trimmed by 3 bases and J by 6 bases. From its cysteine to its phenylalanine, the CDR3 spans 15 amino acids. The only DNA kept is the CDR3, 45 bases in frame from the first base. The germline V gene (reference sequence) provides CDR1 LGHDT and CDR2 YNNKEL. Sequencing relied on an Illumina NovaSeq 6000. TCR cDNA was synthesized by 5'RACE template switching, which introduced a universal primer site and unique molecular identifiers. Priming of cDNA synthesis was performed from both the TCR alpha and TCR beta constant segments. Library amplification involved two PCR steps, and the second step added sample barcodes and sequencing adapters. Libraries were sequenced on Illumina HiSeq 2500 (2x100 bp) or NovaSeq (2x150 bp). Per the original workflow: MIGEC handled demultiplexing of reads and collapsing into UMI consensus sequences, while MiXCR performed V(D)J alignment. Clonotypes responding to the vaccine were identified with edgeR on replicate PBMC samples, with the criteria of FDR below 0.01 and a log2 fold change above 5 up to day 15. Each bulk clonotype received a CD4 or CD8 identity based on whether the sequenced CD4 or CD8 repertoire contained that clonotype at higher abundance. TCRdb cleaned the public reads at Q25 with fastp, built clones with MiXCR and kept in-frame beta chains. Duplicate CDR3 protein sequences are folded into a single record with the most common DNA and genes. The V and J calls here are based on TCRdb, not the publication. For this sample the table gives 100,000 to 150,000 distinct CDR3 sequences, of which 8.9% were detected only once. The ten largest clones capture almost 40% of the sample.

In the case of this clonotype: Its antigen is not yet known. There are no base qualities to consult, and no much larger clone falls within one base.

The chain joins TRBV3-1 to TRBJ2-3, and perhaps TRBD2 as D gene, on 6 matching bases. The clonotype originates from a man younger than 35 who received the YFV17D yellow fever vaccine. The sequenced sample was CD8+ T cells sorted from PBMCs, obtained on the day of the yellow fever booster vaccination. The DNA sequence is TGTGCCAGCAGCCATCGGGGGTCCGGGATCGATACGCAGTATTTT. It is translated as CASSHRGSGIDTQYF.